This T cell receptor (beta chain) was obtained from a study of shared clonotypes between healthy human individuals. Study details: Donors had three CD4 naive, three CD4 memory, two CD8 naive and one CD8 memory plate apiece.

Assay used: immunoSEQ multiplex PCR; TCRdb lists only in-frame clones, some missing. Altogether around 2.5 million clones are present, over 85% being singletons, with the ten largest covering approximately 0.36%. This receptor was obtained from a man aged 18-30 years in good health. Some clones in this sample may be carry-over from other donors' samples. The source material was naive CD4+ T cells from PBMCs. Subset reported: CD45RA+ positively selected.

The DNA of the CDR3 is TGTGCCAGCAGCTTGCTCGGCCGTGATAATTCACCCCTCCACTTT. Its protein product is CASSLLGRDNSPLHF. V is TRBV7-3 and J is TRBJ1-6, with no clear D. The CDR3 runs to 15 residues. Germline CDR1 is SGHTA and CDR2 is FQGTGA. V was trimmed by 3 bases and J by 5 bases, leaving 11 bases between them.